The subject of this entry is one T cell receptor (beta chain). This sample is part of a study of response to subunit inactivated influenza vaccine. TCRdb re-called the RT-PCR reads through MiXCR, storing one row per CDR3 protein. The profile shows about 570,000 distinct CDR3 sequences, about 11% of them singletons. The same sample was also studied in work on T cells expressing NK-cell markers. From that study: Libraries used 5'RACE template switching adding universal primer site and UMIs. HCMV seropositivity characterized seven of the eight sequenced donors, and seronegativity one.

The origin of this receptor is a man aged 50-60 years who received an inactivated influenza vaccine. The sample was PBMCs from blood, taken on the day of vaccination.

CDR3 protein: CSASLGPGEQFF. The DNA for the CDR3 is TGCAGTGCTAGTTTAGGCCCAGGTGAGCAGTTCTTC. The genes are TRBV20-1 and TRBJ2-1; D is uncertain. This CDR3 has 12 residues. The germline V gene has CDR1 DFQATT and CDR2 SNEGSKA (reference sequence). V shed 3 bases and J shed 9 bases, with 12 bases lying between them.